The 21 T cell receptor beta chains reported below all come from one sample, sequenced in a study of blood T cell repertoires in COVID-19. The assay was immunoSEQ multiplex PCR, and TCRdb's table has in-frame clones only and misses some. This repertoire shows about 100,000 clones, about nine tenths found once; its top ten account for roughly 2.1%. The sequenced material came from peripheral blood. Receptors were obtained from a man aged 45-65 years with active COVID-19.

The CDR3 DNA reads as TGTGCCAGCAATCCCCAAAAGGGGGGGAACTCTCGAGAGCAGTACTTC. Translating it yields CASNPQKGGNSREQYF. V usage is TRBV6-6 and J usage is TRBJ2-7; TRBD2 is a possible D gene (7 bases). Trimming stripped 7 bases from V and 7 bases from J, with 26 bases between. This CDR3 has 16 amino acids. Germline loops: CDR1 MNHNY, CDR2 SVGAGI (reference sequence).

This chain joins TRBV6-6 and TRBJ2-5; TRBD2 matches at 13 bases. Per the germline V gene, CDR1 is MNHNY and CDR2 is SVGAGI (reference sequence). The ends lost 7 bases at V and 5 bases at J; junction bases unmatched: 7. The CDR3 extends over 15 amino acids. The DNA of the CDR3 is TGTGCCAGCAATCGACTAGCGGGGGGCCGGGAGACCCAGTACTTC. Translating it yields CASNRLAGGRETQYF.

This chain uses TRBV4-1 with TRBJ1-1, with D possibly matching TRBD1 (5 bases). With 4 bases removed from V and 0 bases from J, the gap between germline ends came to 15 bases. The CDR3 is 16 residues long. From germline, CDR1 is MGHRA and CDR2 YSYEKL. The CDR3 DNA reads as TGCGCCAGCAGCCCCCGACAGACGCGGTTGAACACTGAAGCTTTCTTT. This sequence encodes CASSPRQTRLNTEAFF.

The rearrangement uses TRBV5-5 and TRBJ1-2, with 10 bases that match TRBD1. Losses at the gene ends were 0 bases for V and 6 bases for J; bases not matched to a gene: 8. Looked up from germline, CDR1 is SGHKS and CDR2 is YYEKEE (reference sequence). The CDR3 spans 16 residues. CDR3 nucleotides: TGTGCCAGCAGCTTGGTATATTCCGGGACAGGGGATGGCTACACCTTC. Its protein is CASSLVYSGTGDGYTF.

CDR3 residues: CASRGLAGGETQYF. The CDR3 DNA reads as TGTGCCAGCAGAGGACTAGCGGGGGGGGAGACCCAGTACTTC. The chain uses TRBV6-5 and TRBJ2-5, with 15 bases matching TRBD2. V shed 6 bases and J 5 bases; nucleotides not matched to a gene: 1. This CDR3 is 14 amino acids long. Germline CDR1 reads MNHEY; CDR2 reads SVGAGI.

The rearrangement joins TRBV2 to TRBJ2-3; tentative D call: TRBD2 (7 bases). Trimming stripped 8 bases from V and 5 bases from J, with 17 bases between. The V gene's germline CDR1 is SNHLY and CDR2 FYNNEI. The CDR3 extends over 14 amino acids. The DNA of the CDR3 is TGTGCCAGCGACCGGGGGGCTAGGGGAGATACGCAGTATTTT. Protein sequence: CASDRGARGDTQYF.

This chain uses TRBV4-2 with TRBJ2-1; D is perhaps TRBD1 (7 bases). This CDR3 contains 16 residues. Germline CDR1 reads LGHNA; CDR2 reads YNFKEQ. Trimming removed 1 base at V and 4 bases at J, with 14 bases between. The CDR3 nucleotides read TGTGCCAGCAGCCAAGGGGTCCAGGGGGGATACAATGAGCAGTTCTTC. This translates into CASSQGVQGGYNEQFF.

The chain carries TRBV4-1 and TRBJ2-1; 13 positions match TRBD2. The length of the CDR3 is 18 residues. The germline CDR1 and CDR2 sequences are MGHRA and YSYEKL. V dropped 2 bases and J dropped 6; count of bases not matched to a gene: 10. The CDR3 spells CASSQRLLAGGPGNEQFF. The CDR3 region has the DNA TGCGCCAGCAGCCAACGGCTACTAGCGGGGGGGCCCGGCAATGAGCAGTTCTTC.

The J gene is TRBJ2-3, the V gene TRBV7-2, with 9 bases lining up with TRBD2. Germline V gene lookup returns CDR1 SGHTA and CDR2 FQGNSA. Unmatched junction bases numbered 7, after V lost 4 bases and J lost 2 bases. CDR3 length: 16 residues. In nucleotides, the CDR3 is TGTGCCAGCAGCTCAATGACTAGCGGTTACACAGATACGCAGTATTTT. This encodes CASSSMTSGYTDTQYF.

The gene calls are TRBV3-1 (or the pseudogene TRBV3-2) and TRBJ1-1, with TRBD1 identical over 7 bases. With V trimmed by 4 bases and J by 1 base, 9 bases remained unmatched. CDR3 size: 16 residues. Germline lookup yields CDR1 LGHDT and CDR2 YNNKEL (reference sequence). The CDR3 coding sequence is TGTGCCAGCAGCCTCAGGGGGAGCCGCGGGAACACTGAAGCTTTCTTT. Amino acids: CASSLRGSRGNTEAFF.

This chain connects TRBV5-4 to TRBJ2-3; tentatively, D is TRBD2 (6 bases). This CDR3 region has 17 residues. Germline CDR1 reads SGHNT; CDR2 reads YYREEE (reference sequence). The V and J ends lost 8 bases and 5 bases respectively, with 27 bases between them. The CDR3 bases are TGTGCCAGTCTCAAAGGGCCGGGACTCGAACATGGAGATACGCAGTATTTT. The encoded protein is CASLKGPGLEHGDTQYF.

This chain joins TRBV2 and TRBJ1-2; 7 bases fit TRBD1. The germline CDR1 and CDR2 sequences are SNHLY and FYNNEI. With 0 bases clipped from V and 1 base from J, the junction kept 5 bases outside the gene matches. There are 16 residues in the CDR3. CDR3 region: CASSEALPGGNYGYTF. The DNA for the CDR3 is TGTGCCAGCAGTGAAGCGTTACCAGGGGGTAACTATGGCTACACCTTC.

The table lists this clone with a count of one. This chain uses TRBV24-1 with TRBJ2-1; a weak D match, TRBD2 (6 bases). Germline CDR1 KGHDR, CDR2 SFDVKD. The V end lost 7 bases, the J end lost 6 bases, and 24 bases lay between the germline ends. There are 17 residues in the CDR3. CDR3 nucleotide sequence: TGTGCCACCAGCGCCCTCGGTGCGGGACTCGAACGCAATGAGCAGTTCTTC. Its protein is CATSALGAGLERNEQFF.

The rearrangement links TRBV7-9 to TRBJ2-7; 7 bases agree with TRBD1. J lost 6 bases, V lost 4 bases, and 3 bases had no gene match. The CDR3 consists of 12 residues. Germline V gene lookup returns CDR1 SEHNR and CDR2 FQNEAQ (reference sequence). CDR3 sequence reads: CASSSTGAEQYF. In DNA form, the CDR3 reads TGTGCCAGCAGCTCAACAGGGGCCGAGCAGTACTTC.

The count of this clone is one. The V gene is TRBV27, the J gene TRBJ2-1; 9 bases line up with TRBD1. Germline V gives CDR1 MNHEY, CDR2 SMNVEV (reference sequence). J gave up 13 bases and V 2 bases, and 6 bases lay outside the gene matches. This CDR3 is 13 amino acids long. CDR3 sequence: CASSLAGQGSQFF. The CDR3 DNA reads TGTGCCAGCAGTTTAGCGGGACAGGGAAGTCAGTTCTTC.

The chain employs TRBV24-1 and TRBJ2-3, with 9 bases matching TRBD1. The junction had 7 bases not matched to a gene; V was cut back by 4 bases and J by 6 bases. Germline loops: CDR1 KGHDR, CDR2 SFDVKD. This CDR3 spans 15 amino acids. The CDR3 loop is CATSEAGQGSDTQYF. CDR3 bases: TGTGCCACCAGTGAAGCGGGACAGGGTTCCGATACGCAGTATTTT.

This clone has more than one count but fewer than ten. V and J are TRBV5-6 and TRBJ1-2; no definite D call. In germline, CDR1 is SGHDT, CDR2 YYEEEE. The V gene lost 0 bases and the J gene lost 4 bases, with 7 bases spanning the gap. This CDR3 comprises 13 residues. Here the CDR3 reads CASSLGRFYGYTF. The CDR3 DNA follows: TGTGCCAGCAGCTTGGGCAGGTTCTATGGCTACACCTTC.

The chain recombines TRBV6-5 with TRBJ2-2; D not resolved. Per germline, CDR1 MNHEY and CDR2 SVGAGI. This CDR3 has 11 amino acids. V lost 6 bases and J 8 bases, leaving 7 bases between the germline ends. The CDR3 region is CASRTVGELFF. DNA for the CDR3: TGTGCCAGCAGAACAGTAGGGGAGCTGTTTTTT.

The chain has TRBV5-6 and TRBJ2-5, with D possibly being TRBD2 (6 bases). From germline, CDR1 is SGHDT and CDR2 YYEEEE. The CDR3 totals 16 residues. The V end lost 1 base, the J end lost 0 bases, and 13 bases lay between the germline ends. The CDR3 region has the DNA TGTGCCAGCAGCTTGACTAGGTGGGGGGACCAAGAGACCCAGTACTTC. Amino acid sequence: CASSLTRWGDQETQYF.

The chain links TRBV5-4 to TRBJ2-3; perhaps TRBD2 as D (6 bases). V was cut by 4 bases and J by 6 bases, with 12 bases left in between. The germline CDR1 and CDR2 sequences are SGHNT and YYREEE (reference sequence). CDR3 length equals 13 residues. The CDR3 spells CASSRGWADTQYF. In DNA, the CDR3 is TGTGCCAGCAGCCGGGGGTGGGCGGATACGCAGTATTTT.

The chain employs TRBV19 and TRBJ2-7; D not resolved. With 3 bases removed from V and 7 bases from J, the gap between germline ends came to 4 bases. Germline V gene data show CDR1 as LNHDA and CDR2 as SQIVND (reference sequence). The CDR3 totals 10 residues. CDR3 amino acids: CASSISEQYV. The CDR3 nucleotides are TGTGCCAGTAGTATCAGTGAGCAGTACGTC.